Each of the 13 T cell receptor beta chains below was sequenced from the same sample in a study of CD8 T cells in Susac syndrome (dated by TCRdb to between 2018 and 2021). Receptor libraries were prepared by the immunoSEQ multiplex PCR assay. RNA was extracted with the RNeasy kit and 0.5 to 1 ug was reverse transcribed using random hexamers. TCRdb took the public reads, trimmed them with fastp at Q25, ran MiXCR for clone calling and kept in-frame beta chains. CDR3 protein sequences are deduplicated, and each keeps its most common genes and DNA. The sample table records about 84,000 distinct CDR3 sequences; approximately 96% of these occur just once. The ten largest clones represent around 0.41% of the sample. Material: CD8+ T cells from PBMCs. These receptors originate from a human donor with Susac syndrome.

The V call is TRBV7-2, the J call TRBJ2-2, with D uncertain. The CDR3 spans 13 residues. From germline, CDR1 is SGHTA and CDR2 FQGNSA. Trimming pared 0 bases from V and 3 bases from J, leaving 2 bases between. CDR3 in DNA: TGTGCCAGCAGCTTAGCGTACACCGGGGAGCTGTTTTTT. Translation: CASSLAYTGELFF.

This clonotype was observed once. The J gene is TRBJ1-2, the V gene TRBV9; 9 bases are shared with TRBD1. Germline assignment: CDR1 SGDLS and CDR2 YYNGEE. Trimming took 3 bases from V and 6 from J; bases not matched to a gene: 9. The CDR3 runs 15 residues. CDR3 nucleotide sequence: TGTGCCAGCAGCGCTGCGGGACAGGGCTCGGATGGCTACACCTTC. Its translation is CASSAAGQGSDGYTF.

The chain carries TRBV28 and TRBJ2-3; no definite D call. CDR1 MDHEN and CDR2 SYDVKM come from the germline V gene. The V gene lost 4 bases and the J gene lost 6 bases, with 5 bases spanning the gap. There are 11 residues in the CDR3. The CDR3 reads CASSSVDTQYF. For the CDR3, the DNA is TGTGCCAGCAGTTCAGTGGATACGCAGTATTTT. Filled out from reference TRBV28 and TRBJ2-3, the complete variable domain reads DVKVTQSSRYLVKRTGEKVFLECVQDMDHENMFWYRQDPGLGLRLIYFSYDVKMKEKGDIPEGYSVSREKKERFSLILESASTNQTSMYLCASSSVDTQYFGPGTRLTVL.

V is TRBV9 and J is TRBJ1-2; tentative D call: TRBD1 (5 bases). The germline V gene encodes CDR1 SGDLS and CDR2 YYNGEE. Trimming removed 3 bases at V and 8 bases at J, with 8 bases between. The CDR3 extends over 11 amino acids. CDR3 in DNA: TGTGCCAGCAGCGGGACAATCGGCTACACCTTC. It is translated as CASSGTIGYTF.

As for this clonotype: One junction end does not reproduce the germline sequence, and a read error may be involved. This chain's CDR3 is CASSFRDGYEQYF. As DNA, the CDR3 is TGTGCTAGCAGCTTTCGGGACGGCTACGAGCAGTACTTC. This chain joins TRBV7-7 and TRBJ2-7, with D perhaps TRBD1 or TRBD2 (5 bases each). CDR1 SSHAT and CDR2 FNYEAQ come from the germline V gene (reference sequence). This CDR3 contains 13 residues.

The rearrangement joins TRBV29-1 to TRBJ2-1; D is unclear. The CDR3 is made up of 13 amino acids. CDR1 SQVTM and CDR2 ANQGSEA come from the germline V gene. V was shortened by 8 bases and J by 2 bases, with 13 bases between the two germline ends. The CDR3 region has the DNA TGCAGCTACTCGACTGAAGCCTACAATGAGCAGTTCTTC. Amino acids: CSYSTEAYNEQFF.

Turning to this clonotype: Sequence at one end of the junction differs from germline and may be a read error. V gene TRBV11-2 combines with J gene TRBJ2-7, with TRBD2 identical over 8 bases. The CDR3 is 13 amino acids. Germline CDR1 SGHAT, CDR2 FQNNGV. In DNA, the CDR3 is TGTGCCAGCAGCTTAGATGTTGGGCGGGGGGTGGACTTC. Its protein product is CASSLDVGRGVDF.

This clonotype was recorded only once. The V call is TRBV20-1, the J call TRBJ1-2; a weak D match, TRBD1 (5 bases). The CDR3 runs 13 residues. The germline V gene has CDR1 DFQATT and CDR2 SNEGSKA (reference sequence). Trimming pared 6 bases from V and 3 bases from J, leaving 14 bases between. The CDR3 DNA reads as TGCAGTGCCCTACCCCAGGGCCACTATGGCTACACCTTC. Translation gives CSALPQGHYGYTF.

This clonotype has just one count. The CDR3, as DNA: TGTGCCAGCTCACCATTCGCGGGAGAAGAAAGCACAGATACGCAGTATTTT. It yields the protein CASSPFAGEESTDTQYF. This sequence joins TRBV18 and TRBJ2-3; 7 nucleotides align to TRBD2. Trimming removed 2 bases from V and 0 bases from J; junction bases left unmatched: 8. This CDR3 has 17 residues. In germline, CDR1 is KGHSH, CDR2 LQKENI.

The chain joins TRBV4-3 to TRBJ2-5; the match to TRBD2 covers 7 bases. Trimming cost V 3 bases and J 2 bases; bases outside gene matches: 9. There are 16 residues in the CDR3. Germline CDR1 reads LGHNA; CDR2 reads YSLEER. CDR3 sequence: CASSQGRPSGQETQYF. The CDR3, as DNA: TGCGCCAGCAGCCAGGGGAGGCCTAGCGGACAAGAGACCCAGTACTTC.

V usage is TRBV12-3 or TRBV12-4 and J usage is TRBJ1-1, with D unresolved. Trimming removed 3 bases from V and 4 bases from J, with 9 bases in between. The CDR3 has 13 amino acids. The CDR3 nucleotides read TGTGCCAGCAGTTTTGGGTCGTCCACTGAAGCTTTCTTT. It encodes CASSFGSSTEAFF.

The count of this clonotype is one. The chain couples TRBV20-1 to TRBJ2-3; tentative D call: TRBD2 (5 bases). V lost 5 bases and J lost 0, with 9 bases in between. This CDR3 is 13 amino acids long. CDR1 is DFQATT and CDR2 is SNEGSKA in the germline V gene (reference sequence). CDR3 amino acids: CSASGMSTDTQYF. DNA of the CDR3: TGCAGTGCTTCCGGGATGAGCACAGATACGCAGTATTTT.

The chain links TRBV28 to TRBJ1-2, with D tentatively TRBD1 (6 bases). CDR1 and CDR2 from the germline V gene are MDHEN and SYDVKM. The CDR3 length is 15 residues. V shed 8 bases and J shed 4 bases, with 20 bases lying between them. The CDR3 is CASGSAGQSTYGYTF. The CDR3 DNA is TGTGCCAGCGGTAGCGCCGGACAGTCCACCTATGGCTACACCTTC.